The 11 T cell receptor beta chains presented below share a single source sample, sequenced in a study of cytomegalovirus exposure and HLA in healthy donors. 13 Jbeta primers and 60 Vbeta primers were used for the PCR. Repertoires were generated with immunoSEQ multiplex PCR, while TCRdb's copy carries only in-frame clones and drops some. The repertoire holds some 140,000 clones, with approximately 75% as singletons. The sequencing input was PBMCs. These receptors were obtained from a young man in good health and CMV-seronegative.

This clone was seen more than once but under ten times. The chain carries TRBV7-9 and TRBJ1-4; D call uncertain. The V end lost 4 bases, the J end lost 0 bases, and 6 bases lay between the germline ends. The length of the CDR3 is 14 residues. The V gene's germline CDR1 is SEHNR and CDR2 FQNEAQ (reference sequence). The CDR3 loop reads CASSYSATNEKLFF. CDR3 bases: TGTGCCAGCAGCTATAGTGCAACTAATGAAAAACTGTTTTTT.

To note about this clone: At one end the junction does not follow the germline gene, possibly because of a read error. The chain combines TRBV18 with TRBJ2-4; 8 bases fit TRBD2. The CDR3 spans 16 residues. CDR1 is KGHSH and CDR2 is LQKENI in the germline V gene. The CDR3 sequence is CASSPFNGGDKNSQYF. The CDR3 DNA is TGTGCCAGCTCACCGTTTAACGGGGGGGACAAAAACAGTCAGTACTTC.

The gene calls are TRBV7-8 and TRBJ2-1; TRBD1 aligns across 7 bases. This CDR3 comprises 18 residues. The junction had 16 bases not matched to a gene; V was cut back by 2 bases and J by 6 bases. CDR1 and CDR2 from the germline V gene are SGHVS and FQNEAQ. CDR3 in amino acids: CASSLPSGYRDSPNEQFF. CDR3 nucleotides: TGTGCCAGCAGCTTACCGTCGGGGTATCGGGACAGTCCCAATGAGCAGTTCTTC.

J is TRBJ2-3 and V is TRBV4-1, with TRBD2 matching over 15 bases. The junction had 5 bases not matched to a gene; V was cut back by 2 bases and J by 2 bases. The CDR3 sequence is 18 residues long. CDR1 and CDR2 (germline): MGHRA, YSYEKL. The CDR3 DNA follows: TGCGCCAGCAGCCAACCGGGACTAGCGGGGGGTCCCACAGATACGCAGTATTTT. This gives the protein CASSQPGLAGGPTDTQYF.

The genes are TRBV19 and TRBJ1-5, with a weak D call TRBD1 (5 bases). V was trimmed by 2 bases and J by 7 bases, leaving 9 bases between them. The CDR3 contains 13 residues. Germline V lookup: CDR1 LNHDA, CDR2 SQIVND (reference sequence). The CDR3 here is CASSIRGRQPQHF. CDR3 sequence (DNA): TGTGCCAGTAGTATAAGGGGTAGACAGCCCCAGCATTTT. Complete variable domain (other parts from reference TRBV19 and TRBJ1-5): DGGITQSPKYLFRKEGQNVTLSCEQNLNHDAMYWYRQDPGQGLRLIYYSQIVNDFQKGDIAEGYSVSREKKESFPLTVTSAQKNPTAFYLCASSIRGRQPQHFGDGTRLSIL.

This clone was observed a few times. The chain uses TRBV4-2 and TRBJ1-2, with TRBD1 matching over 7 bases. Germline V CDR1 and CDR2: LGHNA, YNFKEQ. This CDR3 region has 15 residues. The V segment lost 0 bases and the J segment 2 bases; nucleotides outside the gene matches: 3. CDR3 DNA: TGTGCCAGCAGCCAAGATAACAGGGGCAACTATGGCTACACCTTC. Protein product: CASSQDNRGNYGYTF.

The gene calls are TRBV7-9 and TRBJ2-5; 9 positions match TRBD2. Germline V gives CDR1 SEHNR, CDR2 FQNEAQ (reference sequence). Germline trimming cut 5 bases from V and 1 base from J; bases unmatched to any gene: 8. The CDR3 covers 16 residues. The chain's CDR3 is CASSKPGLAGQETQYF. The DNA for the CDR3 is TGTGCCAGCAGCAAGCCGGGACTAGCCGGCCAAGAGACCCAGTACTTC.

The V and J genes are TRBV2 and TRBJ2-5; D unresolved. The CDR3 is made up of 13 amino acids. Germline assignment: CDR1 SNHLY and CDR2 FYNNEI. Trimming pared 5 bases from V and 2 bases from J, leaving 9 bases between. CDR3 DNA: TGTGCCAGCAGTAATCCACATCAAGAGACCCAGTACTTC. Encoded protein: CASSNPHQETQYF. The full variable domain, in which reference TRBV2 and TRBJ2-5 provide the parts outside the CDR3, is EPEVTQTPSHQVTQMGQEVILRCVPISNHLYFYWYRQILGQKVEFLVSFYNNEISEKSEIFDDQFSVERPDGSNFTLKIRSTKLEDSAMYFCASSNPHQETQYFGPGTRLLVL.

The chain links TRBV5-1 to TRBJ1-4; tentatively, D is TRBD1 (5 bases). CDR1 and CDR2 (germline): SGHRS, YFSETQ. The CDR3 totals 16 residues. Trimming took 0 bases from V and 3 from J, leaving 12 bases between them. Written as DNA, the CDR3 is TGCGCCAGCAGCTTGGCCAGTGCGGGGGCTAATGAAAAACTGTTTTTT. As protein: CASSLASAGANEKLFF.

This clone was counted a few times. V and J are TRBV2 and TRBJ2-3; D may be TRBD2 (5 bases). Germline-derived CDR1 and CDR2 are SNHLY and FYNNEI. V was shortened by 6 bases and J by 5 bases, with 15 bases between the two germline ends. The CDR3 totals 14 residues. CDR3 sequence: CASSERTRGDTQYF. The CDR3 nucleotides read TGTGCCAGCAGCGAACGAACTCGGGGAGATACGCAGTATTTT. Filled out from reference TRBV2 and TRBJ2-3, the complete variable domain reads EPEVTQTPSHQVTQMGQEVILRCVPISNHLYFYWYRQILGQKVEFLVSFYNNEISEKSEIFDDQFSVERPDGSNFTLKIRSTKLEDSAMYFCASSERTRGDTQYFGPGTRLTVL.

Written as DNA, the CDR3 is TGTGCCAGCAGCCTAGGACAGGATTTCGGGACCCAGTACTTC. Translation gives CASSLGQDFGTQYF. V gene TRBV7-9 combines with J gene TRBJ2-5; 7 bases agree with TRBD1. Trimming removed 5 bases from V and 7 bases from J; junction bases left unmatched: 10. Per germline, CDR1 SEHNR and CDR2 FQNEAQ (reference sequence). The CDR3 runs to 14 residues.